The sequence of this T cell receptor (beta chain) was determined in a study of healthy donors' naive CD4 and CD8 T cells. Each TCR library used roughly 510 ng of total RNA and a linear amplification protocol. A single record per CDR3 protein comes from TCRdb applying MiXCR to the reads. The sample lists some 190,000 distinct CDR3 sequences, nearly 75% occurring once. After removal of 1 base from V and 1 base from J, the junction contained 4 bases not matched to a gene. The CDR3 is 16 amino acids. Germline values: CDR1 DFQATT, CDR2 SNEGSKA (reference sequence). The sample taken for sequencing was naive CD4+ and CD8+ T cells sorted from blood, pooled from several donors. This TCR was sampled from a pool of human donors in good health; the sample pools cells from several healthy donors. V usage is TRBV20-1 and J usage is TRBJ2-2, with 9 bases matching TRBD1. CDR3 amino acids: CSARAVDRGNTGELFF. The CDR3 coding sequence is TGCAGTGCTAGAGCCGTGGACAGGGGGAACACCGGGGAGCTGTTTTTT.